Below are 25 T cell receptor beta chains sequenced from a single sample in a study of cytomegalovirus exposure and HLA in healthy donors. In the PCR, 60 Vbeta and 13 Jbeta primers were used. Generated by immunoSEQ multiplex PCR, the TCRdb table keeps only in-frame clones and is missing some. The top ten clones hold roughly 0.8% of a sample with 200,000 or so clones, around 83% of them seen once. Sequenced: PBMCs. The receptors shown here come from a woman younger than 35 in good health and CMV-seronegative.

This clone appeared once. The chain links TRBV6-1 to TRBJ2-3; 8 positions match TRBD1. The CDR3 is 15 residues long. Germline V gene lookup returns CDR1 MNHNS and CDR2 SASEGT. V lost 3 bases, J lost 4 bases, and 6 bases stayed unmatched. This CDR3 is CASSEGTGWSDTQYF. As DNA, the CDR3 is TGTGCCAGCAGTGAGGGGACAGGTTGGTCAGATACGCAGTATTTT.

J is TRBJ2-7 and V is TRBV28; 7 nucleotides line up with TRBD1. CDR1 and CDR2 (germline): MDHEN, SYDVKM. Trimming cost V 5 bases and J 7 bases; bases outside gene matches: 5. The CDR3 has 12 residues. CDR3 bases: TGTGCCAGCAGTGAAAGGGGGCTGGAGCAGTACTTC. It encodes CASSERGLEQYF. Based on the CDR3 plus reference TRBV28 and TRBJ2-7, the full variable domain is DVKVTQSSRYLVKRTGEKVFLECVQDMDHENMFWYRQDPGLGLRLIYFSYDVKMKEKGDIPEGYSVSREKKERFSLILESASTNQTSMYLCASSERGLEQYFGPGTRLTVT.

In its sample, this clone was seen a few times. V and J are TRBV27 and TRBJ2-7; 7 bases line up with TRBD1. After removal of 5 bases from V and 5 bases from J, the junction contained 9 bases not matched to a gene. This CDR3 contains 14 residues. CDR1 MNHEY and CDR2 SMNVEV come from the germline V gene (reference sequence). CDR3 amino acids: CASSRDRARNEQYF. CDR3 DNA: TGTGCCAGCAGTCGTGACAGGGCCCGAAACGAGCAGTACTTC.

The V call is TRBV5-4, the J call TRBJ2-3; TRBD2 aligns across 7 bases. CDR1 is SGHNT and CDR2 is YYREEE in the germline V gene (reference sequence). This CDR3 region has 16 residues. Trimming took 4 bases from V and 0 from J; bases not matched to a gene: 8. CDR3 in amino acids: CASSRTGLPSTDTQYF. For the CDR3, the DNA is TGTGCCAGCAGCCGTACGGGACTACCGAGCACAGATACGCAGTATTTT.

The V gene is TRBV6-5, the J gene TRBJ1-5; 9 bases match TRBD1. There are 14 residues in the CDR3. V was pared by 9 bases and J by 0 bases, with 3 bases of the junction left unmatched. Germline CDR1 is MNHEY and CDR2 is SVGAGI. In DNA form, the CDR3 reads TGTGCCAGGGGGACAGGGAATAGCAATCAGCCCCAGCATTTT. This encodes CARGTGNSNQPQHF.

The genes are TRBV5-1 and TRBJ1-4; 10 bases match TRBD1. Trimming cost V 1 base and J 10 bases; bases outside gene matches: 7. CDR3 size: 15 residues. Germline V gene lookup returns CDR1 SGHRS and CDR2 YFSETQ. CDR3 in amino acids: CASSLQTGGAGKLFF. CDR3 nucleotide sequence: TGCGCCAGCAGCTTGCAGACAGGGGGCGCGGGAAAACTGTTTTTT. Looking up the rest from reference TRBV5-1 and TRBJ1-4 gives the full variable domain: KAGVTQTPRYLIKTRGQQVTLSCSPISGHRSVSWYQQTPGQGLQFLFEYFSETQRNKGNFPGRFSGRQFSNSRSEMNVSTLELGDSALYLCASSLQTGGAGKLFFGSGTQLSVL.

CDR3 region: CASSVGLGGIGEQFF. The CDR3, as DNA: TGTGCCAGCAGCGTGGGACTAGGCGGTATTGGTGAGCAGTTCTTC. The chain links TRBV9 to TRBJ2-1; the match to TRBD2 covers 8 bases. Losses at the gene ends were 2 bases for V and 9 bases for J; bases not matched to a gene: 10. This CDR3 region has 15 residues. The germline V gene has CDR1 SGDLS and CDR2 YYNGEE.

In DNA, the CDR3 is TGTGCCAGCAGTGAGGGACTAGCGGGTCTATCCTACGAGCAGTACTTC. It is translated as CASSEGLAGLSYEQYF. This chain connects TRBV2 to TRBJ2-7; 12 bases are shared with TRBD2. Germline CDR1 reads SNHLY; CDR2 reads FYNNEI. With V trimmed by 3 bases and J by 1 base, 4 bases remained unmatched. The CDR3 is 16 residues long.

With respect to this clone: One junction end disagrees with the germline gene, perhaps due to a read error. The chain couples TRBV7-9 to TRBJ2-2; TRBD1 is a possible D gene (6 bases). This CDR3 comprises 12 residues. Germline V gene sequence: CDR1 SEHNR, CDR2 FQNEAQ (reference sequence). The CDR3 bases are TGTTCCAGCATCATCAGGGGAGGGGAGCTGTTTTTT. It codes for CSSIIRGGELFF.

This sequence joins TRBV2 and TRBJ1-5; 7 positions agree with TRBD1. J was trimmed by 5 bases and V by 3 bases; bases with no gene match: 1. CDR1 SNHLY and CDR2 FYNNEI come from the germline V gene. The CDR3 consists of 13 residues. CDR3 bases: TGTGCCAGCAGTGATACAGGGGATCAGCCCCAGCATTTT. This gives the protein CASSDTGDQPQHF. Complete variable domain (other parts from reference TRBV2 and TRBJ1-5): EPEVTQTPSHQVTQMGQEVILRCVPISNHLYFYWYRQILGQKVEFLVSFYNNEISEKSEIFDDQFSVERPDGSNFTLKIRSTKLEDSAMYFCASSDTGDQPQHFGDGTRLSIL.

V and J are TRBV6-5 and TRBJ1-6, with TRBD1 as a possible D gene (5 bases). Germline lookup yields CDR1 MNHEY and CDR2 SVGAGI. CDR3 length: 15 residues. V lost 4 bases and J 0 bases, leaving 7 bases between the germline ends. The CDR3 sequence is CASSWDFSYNSPLHF. Here the CDR3 DNA reads TGTGCCAGCAGTTGGGACTTCTCCTATAATTCACCCCTCCACTTT.

The chain combines TRBV11-2 with TRBJ2-7; D is unresolved. The CDR3 length is 12 residues. V shed 3 bases and J shed 2 bases, with 5 bases lying between them. The germline gives CDR1 SGHAT, CDR2 FQNNGV. The CDR3 is CASSFGTYEQYF. The CDR3 nucleotides read TGTGCCAGCAGCTTCGGTACCTACGAGCAGTACTTC.

As concerns this clone: Other nucleotide sequences in the sample specify the same CDR3. The chain carries TRBV7-3 and TRBJ2-5; the D gene is possibly TRBD2 (6 bases). V was shortened by 0 bases and J by 1 base, with 9 bases between the two germline ends. Germline CDR1 SGHTA, CDR2 FQGTGA. This CDR3 has 15 amino acids. The CDR3 sequence is CASSLTSGTQETQYF. In DNA, the CDR3 is TGTGCCAGCAGCTTAACTAGCGGAACCCAAGAGACCCAGTACTTC.

About this clone itself: This same CDR3 is encoded by further DNA sequences in the sample. The J gene is TRBJ1-5, the V gene TRBV6-6, with a weak D call TRBD1 (5 bases). V gave up 2 bases and J gave up 4 bases, with 15 bases separating them. Germline V CDR1 and CDR2: MNHNY, SVGAGI (reference sequence). This CDR3 has 16 residues. The CDR3 is CASSYGGGTENQPQHF. The CDR3 DNA reads TGTGCCAGCAGTTACGGAGGAGGGACGGAGAATCAGCCCCAGCATTTT.

This rearrangement joins TRBV10-3 to TRBJ2-2; the D gene is possibly TRBD1 (5 bases). CDR1 is ENHRY, CDR2 SYGVKD, per germline. Trimming took off 4 bases at V and 4 bases at J, with 10 bases between the two ends. The CDR3 is 14 residues long. In DNA, the CDR3 is TGTGCCATCAGTGGCAACCAGGGCACCGGGGAGCTGTTTTTT. It specifies CAISGNQGTGELFF.

The chain couples TRBV6-1 to TRBJ2-7; 8 bases map to TRBD1. Germline V gives CDR1 MNHNS, CDR2 SASEGT. Trimming at V came to 4 bases and at J to 0 bases, leaving 11 bases not matched to a gene. This CDR3 is built from 17 residues. The CDR3 reads CASSAQRTGSGSYEQYF. CDR3 sequence (DNA): TGTGCCAGCAGTGCCCAACGGACAGGGTCAGGCTCCTACGAGCAGTACTTC.

The chain recombines TRBV9 with TRBJ2-7, with D tentatively TRBD2 (7 bases). V was clipped by 0 bases and J by 5 bases, with 12 bases between them. The germline gives CDR1 SGDLS, CDR2 YYNGEE. This CDR3 has 14 amino acids. The CDR3 DNA is TGTGCCAGCAGCGTAGGGGGGGGGCCAGACGAGCAGTACTTC. Translating it yields CASSVGGGPDEQYF.

This CDR3 reads CASNLGGGRETQYF. The CDR3 region has the DNA TGTGCCAGCAACTTGGGTGGCGGGCGGGAGACCCAGTACTTC. This chain links TRBV6-1 with TRBJ2-5; TRBD2 is a possible D gene (5 bases). With 7 bases removed from V and 5 bases from J, the gap between germline ends came to 17 bases. The CDR3 loop spans 14 amino acids. Germline loops: CDR1 MNHNS, CDR2 SASEGT.

The rearrangement links TRBV27 to TRBJ1-5; 7 bases map to TRBD1. The V and J ends lost 11 bases and 1 base, in that order; junction bases with no gene match: 14. The length of the CDR3 is 16 residues. The germline CDR1 and CDR2 sequences are MNHEY and SMNVEV (reference sequence). CDR3 in DNA: TGTGCCTCTTCGCCCTCAGGGGGATCGAGCAATCAGCCCCAGCATTTT. Translated: CASSPSGGSSNQPQHF.

The genes are TRBV28 and TRBJ2-1; perhaps TRBD2 as D (6 bases). Trimming pared 4 bases from V and 7 bases from J, leaving 17 bases between. This CDR3 is 15 amino acids long. CDR1 and CDR2 from the germline V gene are MDHEN and SYDVKM. CDR3 nucleotides: TGTGCCAGCAGTTCCGGGACTGTAGAGTTAAATGAGCAGTTCTTC. Its translation is CASSSGTVELNEQFF. The whole variable domain, remainder taken from reference TRBV28 and TRBJ2-1, is DVKVTQSSRYLVKRTGEKVFLECVQDMDHENMFWYRQDPGLGLRLIYFSYDVKMKEKGDIPEGYSVSREKKERFSLILESASTNQTSMYLCASSSGTVELNEQFFGPGTRLTVL.

V usage is TRBV6-5 and J usage is TRBJ1-2; tentatively, D is TRBD1 (5 bases). The V gene lost 5 bases and the J gene lost 1 base, with 14 bases spanning the gap. The CDR3 consists of 15 residues. Germline loops: CDR1 MNHEY, CDR2 SVGAGI. CDR3 DNA sequence: TGTGCCAGCAGTACTGCGGGACTGGGTAACTATGGCTACACCTTC. It specifies CASSTAGLGNYGYTF.

This chain links TRBV7-2 with TRBJ2-3, with 10 bases matching TRBD2. CDR1 and CDR2 from the germline V gene are SGHTA and FQGNSA. This CDR3 comprises 15 residues. V gave up 1 base and J gave up 4 bases; unmatched junction bases: 2. The CDR3 coding sequence is TGTGCCAGCAGCTTAGGTACTAGCGGGGCAGATACGCAGTATTTT. This gives the protein CASSLGTSGADTQYF.

The CDR3 DNA reads as TGCGCCAGCAGCCCCGGGTCGGGGCAAGAGACCCAGTACTTC. Translating it yields CASSPGSGQETQYF. The rearrangement links TRBV5-1 to TRBJ2-5; TRBD2 is a possible D gene (5 bases). Trimming shortened V by 4 bases and J by 2 bases, and 12 bases separated the two germline ends. Germline assignment: CDR1 SGHRS and CDR2 YFSETQ. The CDR3 consists of 14 residues.

This chain uses TRBV29-1 with TRBJ1-2; D is perhaps TRBD1 (5 bases). The V end lost 4 bases, the J end lost 5 bases, and 14 bases lay between the germline ends. This CDR3 region has 13 residues. CDR1 and CDR2 (germline): SQVTM, ANQGSEA. CDR3 nucleotide sequence: TGCAGCGTTGGGGGGGAGGCTGGTTATGGCTACACCTTC. It translates to CSVGGEAGYGYTF.

This clone was counted between two and nine times. This rearrangement joins TRBV2 to TRBJ2-6; D call uncertain. V was shortened by 7 bases and J by 1 base, with 5 bases between the two germline ends. The V gene's germline CDR1 is SNHLY and CDR2 FYNNEI. CDR3 length: 13 residues. The CDR3 here is CASIMSGANVLTF. The DNA for the CDR3 is TGTGCCAGCATCATGTCTGGGGCCAACGTCCTGACTTTC.